One and the same sample provided the 8 T cell receptor beta chains below, sequenced in a study of low-dose radiotherapy and immunotherapy resistance in tumors. Time point given: before trial treatment. TRAV- and TRBV-specific primers were used for first-strand cDNA, which covered alpha and beta chains. A constant-region primer paired with the V-primer adapter amplified TCRs over 20 PCR cycles. Each CDR3 protein gets one entry after TCRdb re-called the reads with MiXCR. The sample lists around 90,000 distinct CDR3 sequences, under 20% seen once, with less than 6% in the top ten. The material was PBMCs, obtained before treatment. The receptors derive from a male donor with prostate cancer.

As regards this clonotype: A read error may explain this, as a much larger clone is one base away. The rearrangement joins TRBV7-6 to TRBJ2-5, with 8 bases identical to TRBD2. Germline V gene lookup returns CDR1 SGHVS and CDR2 FNYEAQ. The CDR3 totals 16 residues. CDR3 region: CACSLLREGSGKTQYF. The CDR3 region has the DNA TGTGCCTGCAGCTTATTACGGGAGGGCTCGGGAAAGACCCAGTACTTC.

This clonotype was recorded many times. V is TRBV7-2 and J is TRBJ2-5, with D hard to call. The CDR3 is made up of 11 amino acids. The germline CDR1 and CDR2 sequences are SGHTA and FQGNSA. V was shortened by 7 bases and J by 5 bases, with 8 bases between the two germline ends. CDR3 region: CASKKGETQYF. The CDR3 DNA reads as TGTGCCAGCAAAAAAGGGGAGACCCAGTACTTC.

This clonotype was detected many times. Relative to the germline gene, one junction end is altered; a read error may explain this. V and J are TRBV28 and TRBJ2-7; 7 bases align to TRBD1. In germline, CDR1 is MDHEN, CDR2 SYDVKM. The CDR3 runs 14 residues. CDR3 DNA sequence: TGTGCCAGCAGTTTTGGGACAGCCGGTTACGGGCAGTACTTC. Its protein product is CASSFGTAGYGQYF.

This clonotype was counted ten times or more. V is TRBV7-9 and J is TRBJ1-6; D is possibly TRBD1 (6 bases). Trimming pared 2 bases from V and 9 bases from J, leaving 14 bases between. Germline CDR1 is SEHNR and CDR2 is FQNEAQ (reference sequence). CDR3 length: 15 amino acids. Here the CDR3 reads CASSLNRVRGSPLHF. For the CDR3, the DNA is TGTGCCAGCAGCTTAAACAGGGTCAGAGGTTCACCCCTCCACTTT.

This clonotype was counted ten times or more. The CDR3 spells CSARDKGDPYNSPLHF. Here the CDR3 DNA reads TGCAGTGCTAGAGATAAGGGGGACCCCTATAATTCACCCCTCCACTTT. V is TRBV20-1 and J is TRBJ1-6, with D maybe TRBD1 (6 bases). The CDR3 extends over 16 amino acids. The V end was cut by 0 bases, the J end by 2 bases, with 11 bases between. The V gene's germline CDR1 is DFQATT and CDR2 SNEGSKA (reference sequence).

This clonotype has ten or more counts. The chain is built from TRBV2 and TRBJ2-3, with a possible D match to TRBD2 (6 bases). Per the germline V gene, CDR1 is SNHLY and CDR2 is FYNNEI. The CDR3 length is 16 residues. The V gene lost 0 bases and the J gene lost 2 bases, with 12 bases spanning the gap. The CDR3 sequence is CASSEAQAGPTDTQYF. CDR3 DNA sequence: TGTGCCAGCAGTGAAGCGCAGGCGGGGCCCACAGATACGCAGTATTTT.

This clonotype was counted a few times. This chain connects TRBV19 to TRBJ2-1, with 10 bases identical to TRBD2. Germline trimming cut 4 bases from V and 11 bases from J; bases unmatched to any gene: 14. This CDR3 spans 16 amino acids. The germline V gene has CDR1 LNHDA and CDR2 SQIVND (reference sequence). The CDR3 sequence is CASSTTSGTPQSQQFF. The CDR3 nucleotides read TGTGCCAGTAGTACCACTAGCGGGACCCCTCAATCGCAGCAGTTCTTC.

Ten or more counts support this clonotype. The V and J genes are TRBV14 and TRBJ2-1, with D perhaps matching TRBD2 (5 bases). CDR3 length equals 14 residues. Germline V gene sequence: CDR1 SGHDN, CDR2 FVKESK. Trimming removed 0 bases from V and 9 bases from J, with 12 bases in between. CDR3 nucleotides: TGTGCCAGCAGCCAAGAATCTCGTGGAGGTGAGCAGTTCTTC. It codes for CASSQESRGGEQFF.